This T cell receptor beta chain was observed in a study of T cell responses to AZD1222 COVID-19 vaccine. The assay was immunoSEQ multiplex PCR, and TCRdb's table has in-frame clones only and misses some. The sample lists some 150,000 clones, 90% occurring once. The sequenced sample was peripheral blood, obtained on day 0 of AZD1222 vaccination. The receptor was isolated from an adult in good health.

The CDR3 sequence is CAGSAGPGGGYTF. CDR3 bases: TGTGCCGGGAGCGCAGGTCCAGGGGGAGGCTACACCTTC. This chain uses TRBV6-5 with TRBJ1-2; 7 bases align to TRBD1. CDR1 is MNHEY, CDR2 SVGAGI, per germline. The CDR3 covers 13 residues. V gave up 11 bases and J gave up 8 bases; unmatched junction bases: 14.